The 3 T cell receptor beta chains reported below all come from one sample, sequenced in a study of T cell responses to AZD1222 COVID-19 vaccine. Profiled with immunoSEQ multiplex PCR; TCRdb holds only in-frame clones, not every one. This sample has roughly 120,000 clones, with over 75% found just once. Sequenced here: peripheral blood, sampled on day 0 of AZD1222 vaccination. These receptors were obtained from an adult in good health.

The chain is built from TRBV7-7 and TRBJ2-2; D is possibly TRBD2 (5 bases). With 2 bases removed from V and 6 bases from J, the gap between germline ends came to 16 bases. This CDR3 has 16 residues. From germline, CDR1 is SSHAT and CDR2 FNYEAQ (reference sequence). The CDR3 reads CASSLSPEGGSGELFF. In DNA, the CDR3 is TGTGCCAGCAGCTTATCCCCCGAGGGTGGGTCCGGGGAGCTGTTTTTT.

The J gene is TRBJ2-1, the V gene TRBV27; no firm D call. This CDR3 is built from 13 residues. Per germline, CDR1 MNHEY and CDR2 SMNVEV (reference sequence). V lost 4 bases to trimming and J lost 2 bases, with 6 bases between them. Here the CDR3 DNA reads TGTGCCAGCAGTTACTTAGCCTACAATGAGCAGTTCTTC. Amino acid sequence: CASSYLAYNEQFF.

The DNA of the CDR3 is TGTGCCAGCAGCCAAGATCTGAGAGGGACCGGGGAGCTGTTTTTT. Translating gives CASSQDLRGTGELFF. The chain is built from TRBV3-1 (or the pseudogene TRBV3-2) and TRBJ2-2; the D gene is possibly TRBD2 (5 bases). The CDR3 has 15 amino acids. From germline, CDR1 is LGHDT and CDR2 YNNKEL (reference sequence). V lost 0 bases, J lost 5 bases, and 10 bases lay in between.